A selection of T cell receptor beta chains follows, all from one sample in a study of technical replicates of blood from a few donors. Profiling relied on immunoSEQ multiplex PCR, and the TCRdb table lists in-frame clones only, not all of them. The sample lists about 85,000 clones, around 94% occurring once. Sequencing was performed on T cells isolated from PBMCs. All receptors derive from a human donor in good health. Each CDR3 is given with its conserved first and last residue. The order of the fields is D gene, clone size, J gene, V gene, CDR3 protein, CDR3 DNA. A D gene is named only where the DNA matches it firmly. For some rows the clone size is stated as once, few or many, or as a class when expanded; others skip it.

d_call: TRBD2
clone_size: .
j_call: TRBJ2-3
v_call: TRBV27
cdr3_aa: CASSLAGGFTDTQYF
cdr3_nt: TGTGCCAGCAGTTTAGCGGGGGGATTCACAGATACGCAGTATTTT

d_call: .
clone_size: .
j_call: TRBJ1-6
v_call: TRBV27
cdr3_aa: CASSLTGVPSRSPLHF
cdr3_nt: TGTGCCAGCAGCTTGACAGGTGTCCCATCTCGTTCACCCCTCCACTTT

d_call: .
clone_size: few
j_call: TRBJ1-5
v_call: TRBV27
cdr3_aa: CASSLGAGQPQHF
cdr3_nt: TGTGCCAGCAGTTTGGGGGCTGGTCAGCCCCAGCATTTT

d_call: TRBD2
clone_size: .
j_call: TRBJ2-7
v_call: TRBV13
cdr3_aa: CASSGEENSGSSYEQYF
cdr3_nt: TGTGCCAGCAGCGGGGAGGAGAATAGCGGGAGTTCCTACGAGCAGTACTTC

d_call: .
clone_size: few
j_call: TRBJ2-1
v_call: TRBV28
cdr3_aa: CASSGLLNEQFF
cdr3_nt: TGTGCCAGTTCAGGGCTCCTCAATGAGCAGTTCTTC

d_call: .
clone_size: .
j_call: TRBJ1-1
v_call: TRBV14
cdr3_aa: CASSRTRNTEAFF
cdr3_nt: TGTGCCAGCAGCCGCACACGGAACACTGAAGCTTTCTTT

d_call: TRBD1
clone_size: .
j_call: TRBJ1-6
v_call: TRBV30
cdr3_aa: CAQSGQGGGYNSPLHF
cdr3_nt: TGTGCCCAAAGCGGACAGGGAGGGGGATATAATTCACCCCTCCACTTT

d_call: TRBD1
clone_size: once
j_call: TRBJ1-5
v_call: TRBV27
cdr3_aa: CASSPGTVNQPQHF
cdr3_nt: TGTGCCAGCAGTCCAGGGACAGTGAATCAGCCCCAGCATTTT

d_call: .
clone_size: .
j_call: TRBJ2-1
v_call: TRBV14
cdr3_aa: CASSGLGQGQQRGFYNEQFF
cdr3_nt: TGTGCCAGCAGCGGGTTAGGACAGGGACAACAGCGGGGCTTCTACAATGAGCAGTTCTTC

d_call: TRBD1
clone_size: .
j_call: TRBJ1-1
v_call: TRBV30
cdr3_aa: CAWSARWDRGLEAFF
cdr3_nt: TGTGCCTGGAGTGCCCGGTGGGACAGGGGGCTCGAAGCTTTCTTT

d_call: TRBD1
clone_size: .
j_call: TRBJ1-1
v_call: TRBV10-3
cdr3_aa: CAISETGVNTEAFF
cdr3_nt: TGTGCCATCAGTGAAACAGGGGTGAACACTGAAGCTTTCTTT

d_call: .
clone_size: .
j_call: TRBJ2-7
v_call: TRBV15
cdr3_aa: CATSRDVGAYEQYF
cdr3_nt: TGTGCCACCAGCAGAGATGTTGGGGCTTACGAGCAGTACTTC

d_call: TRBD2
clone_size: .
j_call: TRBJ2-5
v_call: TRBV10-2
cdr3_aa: CASSWGTSASYQTQYF
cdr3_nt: TGCGCCAGCAGTTGGGGGACTAGCGCATCCTACCAGACCCAGTACTTC

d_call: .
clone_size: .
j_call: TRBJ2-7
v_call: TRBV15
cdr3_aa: CATSRVARDEQYF
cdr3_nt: TGTGCCACCAGCAGAGTAGCCCGGGACGAGCAGTACTTC

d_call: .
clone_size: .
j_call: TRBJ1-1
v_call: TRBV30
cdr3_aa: CAWKMGVNTEAFF
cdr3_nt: TGTGCCTGGAAAATGGGAGTGAACACTGAAGCTTTCTTT

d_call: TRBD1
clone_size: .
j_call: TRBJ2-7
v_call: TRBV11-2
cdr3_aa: CASSLDPGQPYEQYF
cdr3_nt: TGTGCCAGCAGCTTAGATCCGGGACAGCCCTACGAGCAGTACTTC

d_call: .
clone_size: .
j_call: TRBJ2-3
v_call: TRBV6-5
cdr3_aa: CASSAGTDTQYF
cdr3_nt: TGTGCCAGCAGCGCCGGGACAGATACGCAGTATTTT

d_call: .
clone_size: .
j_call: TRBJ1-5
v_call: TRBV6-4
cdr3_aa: CASSRQVNQPQHF
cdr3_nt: TGTGCCAGCAGTAGACAGGTCAATCAGCCCCAGCATTTT

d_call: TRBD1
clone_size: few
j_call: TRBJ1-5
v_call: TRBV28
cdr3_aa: CASRVGTGDQPQHF
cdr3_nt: TGTGCCAGCAGAGTAGGGACAGGGGATCAGCCCCAGCATTTT

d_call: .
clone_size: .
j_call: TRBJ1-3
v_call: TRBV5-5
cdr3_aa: CASSWGGSGNTIYF
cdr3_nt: TGTGCCAGCAGTTGGGGGGGGTCCGGAAACACCATATATTTT

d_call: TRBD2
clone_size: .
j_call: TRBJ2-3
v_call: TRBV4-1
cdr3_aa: CASSQREGHDTQYF
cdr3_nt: TGCGCCAGCAGTCAGCGGGAGGGCCACGATACGCAGTATTTT

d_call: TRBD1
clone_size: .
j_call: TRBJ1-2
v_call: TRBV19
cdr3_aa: CASSTSGTGVYGYTF
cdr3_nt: TGTGCCAGTAGTACATCCGGGACAGGGGTCTATGGCTACACCTTC

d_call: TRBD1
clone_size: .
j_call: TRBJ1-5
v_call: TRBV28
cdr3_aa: CASGDRIPYSNQPQHF
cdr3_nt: TGTGCCAGCGGGGACAGGATCCCGTATAGCAATCAGCCCCAGCATTTT

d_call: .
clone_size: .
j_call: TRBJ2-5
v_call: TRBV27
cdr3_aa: CASIGGSKETQYF
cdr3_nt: TGTGCCAGCATCGGAGGGTCCAAAGAGACCCAGTACTTC

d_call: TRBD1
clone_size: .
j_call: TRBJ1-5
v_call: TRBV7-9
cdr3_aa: CASSSSLQGYVQPQHF
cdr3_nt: TGTGCCAGCAGCTCATCCCTACAGGGGTATGTTCAGCCCCAGCATTTT

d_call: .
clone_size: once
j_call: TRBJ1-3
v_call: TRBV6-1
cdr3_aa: CASSELYSGNTIYF
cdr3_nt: TGTGCCAGCAGTGAACTTTACTCTGGAAACACCATATATTTT